Here is one T cell receptor beta chain with its context. Only in-frame clones appear in the TCRdb table, and some are missing; sequencing was by immunoSEQ multiplex PCR. The sample gives 210,000 or so clones, roughly 88% of which show up once; 2.9% is in the top ten. These data originate in a study of cytomegalovirus exposure and HLA in healthy donors. Trimming pared 2 bases from V and 8 bases from J, leaving 9 bases between. Germline V gives CDR1 SGHAT, CDR2 FQDESV (reference sequence). This CDR3 has 13 residues. Specimen: PBMCs. The rearrangement joins TRBV11-1 to TRBJ1-4; D gene unclear. This receptor was identified in a woman under 30 in good health and CMV-seronegative. The CDR3 coding sequence is TGTGCCAGCAGCTTATCTGGAGGGGAAAAACTGTTTTTT. It specifies CASSLSGGEKLFF.